The present T cell receptor beta chain was sequenced within a study of cytomegalovirus exposure and HLA in healthy donors. Researchers ran the PCR with 60 Vbeta and 13 Jbeta primers. Produced via immunoSEQ multiplex PCR; TCRdb's table is partial and in-frame only. The sample lists roughly 200,000 clones, about 89% occurring once. Looked up from germline, CDR1 is MNHEY and CDR2 is SVGAGI. The CDR3 spans 15 residues. V shed 6 bases and J shed 0 bases, with 12 bases lying between them. Comment on this clone: Its specificity is not known.

Whole-study findings and limits: Sequencing depth across donors, presence/absence analyses assumed, was roughly uniform. Later work found that TCR association rates differed between HLA loci; DRB1 had the most and HLA-C the fewest. Altogether, 160 or so TCR beta chains were recorded as cytomegalovirus-associated. Most TCR sequences showed up rarely, but some public TCRs showed up in many donors.

The J gene is TRBJ1-3, the V gene TRBV6-5; D is possibly TRBD1 (5 bases). The TCR was taken from a woman younger than 35 in good health and CMV-seronegative. The sample consisted of PBMCs. CDR3: CASSLRQRSGNTIYF. CDR3 bases: TGTGCCAGCAGCCTGCGACAGCGCTCTGGAAACACCATATATTTT.